These 5 T cell receptor beta chains came from one sample sequenced in a study of cytomegalovirus exposure and HLA in healthy donors. Researchers ran the PCR with 60 Vbeta and 13 Jbeta primers. Only in-frame clones appear in the TCRdb table, and some are missing; sequencing was by immunoSEQ multiplex PCR. This listing includes 60,000 to 90,000 clones. The sample comprised PBMCs. Source of these receptors: a woman in her thirties or forties in good health and CMV-seropositive.

The gene calls are TRBV7-9 and TRBJ1-2; D not certain. The CDR3 covers 15 residues. Trimming left V 4 bases short and J 5 bases short, with 17 bases between. Germline-derived CDR1 and CDR2 are SEHNR and FQNEAQ (reference sequence). The CDR3: CASSSGGELPYGYTF. In DNA form, the CDR3 reads TGTGCCAGCAGCTCGGGCGGGGAATTGCCTTATGGCTACACCTTC.

The chain joins TRBV5-1 to TRBJ2-3; 10 nucleotides match TRBD2. The V gene end was trimmed by 0 bases and the J gene end by 3 bases; junction bases not matched to a gene: 7. There are 17 residues in the CDR3. Per germline, CDR1 SGHRS and CDR2 YFSETQ. CDR3 sequence reads: CASSLALAGVSTDTQYF. The DNA for the CDR3 is TGCGCCAGCAGCTTGGCTCTAGCGGGAGTCTCAACAGATACGCAGTATTTT. The complete variable domain, with remaining parts taken from reference TRBV5-1 and TRBJ2-3, reads KAGVTQTPRYLIKTRGQQVTLSCSPISGHRSVSWYQQTPGQGLQFLFEYFSETQRNKGNFPGRFSGRQFSNSRSEMNVSTLELGDSALYLCASSLALAGVSTDTQYFGPGTRLTVL.

The V and J genes are TRBV7-2 and TRBJ2-1; 8 nucleotides match TRBD1. This CDR3 contains 16 residues. J was trimmed by 0 bases and V by 4 bases; bases with no gene match: 5. Per germline, CDR1 SGHTA and CDR2 FQGNSA. CDR3 DNA: TGTGCCAGCAGCTCCCGGACAGGGACCTCCTACAATGAGCAGTTCTTC. Its protein is CASSSRTGTSYNEQFF.

J is TRBJ2-3 and V is TRBV4-2; TRBD2 agrees at 9 bases. Germline CDR1 is LGHNA and CDR2 is YNFKEQ. The CDR3 extends over 16 amino acids. V gave up 0 bases and J gave up 4 bases; unmatched junction bases: 5. The CDR3 loop reads CASSQESSGVADTQYF. CDR3 in DNA: TGTGCCAGCAGCCAAGAATCTAGCGGGGTAGCAGATACGCAGTATTTT.

This chain joins TRBV4-3 and TRBJ2-3, with a weak D call TRBD2 (6 bases). V dropped 2 bases and J dropped 2 bases, with 17 bases sitting between them. CDR3 length: 17 amino acids. CDR1 LGHNA and CDR2 YSLEER come from the germline V gene. The CDR3 is CASSQKMWRGSTDTQYF. Here the CDR3 DNA reads TGCGCCAGCAGCCAAAAAATGTGGCGGGGCTCCACAGATACGCAGTATTTT.